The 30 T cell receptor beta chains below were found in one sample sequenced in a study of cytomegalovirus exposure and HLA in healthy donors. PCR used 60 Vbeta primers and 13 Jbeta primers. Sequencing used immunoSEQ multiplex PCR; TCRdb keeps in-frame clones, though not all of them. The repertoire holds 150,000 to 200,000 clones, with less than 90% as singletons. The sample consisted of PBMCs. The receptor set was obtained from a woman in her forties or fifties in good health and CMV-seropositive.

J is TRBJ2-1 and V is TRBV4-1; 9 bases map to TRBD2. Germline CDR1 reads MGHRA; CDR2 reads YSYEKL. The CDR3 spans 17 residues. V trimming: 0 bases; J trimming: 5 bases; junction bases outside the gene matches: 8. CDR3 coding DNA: TGCGCCAGCAGCCAAGATCTTAGCGGGAGAACGGACAATGAGCAGTTCTTC. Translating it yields CASSQDLSGRTDNEQFF.

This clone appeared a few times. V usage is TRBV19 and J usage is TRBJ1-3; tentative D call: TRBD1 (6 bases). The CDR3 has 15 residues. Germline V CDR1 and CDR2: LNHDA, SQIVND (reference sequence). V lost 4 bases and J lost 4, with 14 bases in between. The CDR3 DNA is TGTGCCAGTAGTAGCCGAACAGGGTCCGGAAACACCATATATTTT. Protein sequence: CASSSRTGSGNTIYF. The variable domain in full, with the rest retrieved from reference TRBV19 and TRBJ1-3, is DGGITQSPKYLFRKEGQNVTLSCEQNLNHDAMYWYRQDPGQGLRLIYYSQIVNDFQKGDIAEGYSVSREKKESFPLTVTSAQKNPTAFYLCASSSRTGSGNTIYFGEGSWLTVV.

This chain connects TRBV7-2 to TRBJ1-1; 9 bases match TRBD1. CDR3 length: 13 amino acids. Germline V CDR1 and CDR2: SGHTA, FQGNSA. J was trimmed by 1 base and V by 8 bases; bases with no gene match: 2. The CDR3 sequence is CASGTGWNTEAFF. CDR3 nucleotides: TGTGCCAGCGGGACAGGGTGGAACACTGAAGCTTTCTTT.

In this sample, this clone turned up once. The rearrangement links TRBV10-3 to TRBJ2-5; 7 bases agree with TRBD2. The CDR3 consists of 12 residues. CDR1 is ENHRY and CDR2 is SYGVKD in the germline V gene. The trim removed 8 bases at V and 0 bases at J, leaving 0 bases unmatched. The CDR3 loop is CAIRGDQETQYF. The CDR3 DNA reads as TGTGCCATCCGGGGGGACCAAGAGACCCAGTACTTC.

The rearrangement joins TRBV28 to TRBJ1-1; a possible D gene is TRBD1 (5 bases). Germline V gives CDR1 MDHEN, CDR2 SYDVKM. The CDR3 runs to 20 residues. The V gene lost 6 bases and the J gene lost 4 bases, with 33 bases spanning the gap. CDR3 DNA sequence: TGTGCCAGCAGAGGGCAGGGAATCCCTCAACCTTATCTGGGGGGCACTGAAGCTTTCTTT. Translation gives CASRGQGIPQPYLGGTEAFF.

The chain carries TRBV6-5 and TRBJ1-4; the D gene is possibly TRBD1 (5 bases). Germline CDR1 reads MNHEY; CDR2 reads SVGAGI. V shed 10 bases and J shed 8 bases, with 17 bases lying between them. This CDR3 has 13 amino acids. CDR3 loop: CATAKGRREKLFF. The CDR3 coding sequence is TGTGCCACGGCTAAGGGGCGAAGGGAAAAACTGTTTTTT.

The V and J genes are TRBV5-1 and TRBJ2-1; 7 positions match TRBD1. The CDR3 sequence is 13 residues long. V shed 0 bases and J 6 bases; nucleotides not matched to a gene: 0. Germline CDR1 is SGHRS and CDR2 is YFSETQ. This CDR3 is CASSLAGGNEQFF. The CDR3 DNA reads TGCGCCAGCAGCTTGGCAGGGGGCAATGAGCAGTTCTTC.

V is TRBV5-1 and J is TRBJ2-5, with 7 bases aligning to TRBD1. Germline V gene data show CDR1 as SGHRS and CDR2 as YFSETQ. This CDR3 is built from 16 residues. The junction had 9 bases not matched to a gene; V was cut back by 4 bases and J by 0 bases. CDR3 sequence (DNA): TGCGCCAGCAGCAATCCTGGACAGGCGTACCAAGAGACCCAGTACTTC. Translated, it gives CASSNPGQAYQETQYF.

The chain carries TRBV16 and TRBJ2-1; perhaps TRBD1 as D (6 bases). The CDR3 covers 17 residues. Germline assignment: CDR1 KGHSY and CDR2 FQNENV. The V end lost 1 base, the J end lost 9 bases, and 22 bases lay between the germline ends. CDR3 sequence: CASSQWECAGEVCEQFF. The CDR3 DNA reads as TGTGCCAGCAGCCAATGGGAATGCGCAGGGGAAGTGTGTGAGCAGTTCTTC.

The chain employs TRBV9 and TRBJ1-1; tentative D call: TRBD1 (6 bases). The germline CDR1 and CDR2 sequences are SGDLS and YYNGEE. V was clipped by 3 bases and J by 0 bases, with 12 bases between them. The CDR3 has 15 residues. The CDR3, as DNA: TGTGCCAGCAGCGCGCCGGACAGCATGAACACTGAAGCTTTCTTT. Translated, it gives CASSAPDSMNTEAFF.

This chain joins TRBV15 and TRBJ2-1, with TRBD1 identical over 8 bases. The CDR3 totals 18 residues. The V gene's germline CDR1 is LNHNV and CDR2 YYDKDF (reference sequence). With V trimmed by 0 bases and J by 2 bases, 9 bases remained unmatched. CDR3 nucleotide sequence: TGTGCCACCAGCAGAGATGATAGCCGGACAGGGCCCTACAATGAGCAGTTCTTC. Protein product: CATSRDDSRTGPYNEQFF.

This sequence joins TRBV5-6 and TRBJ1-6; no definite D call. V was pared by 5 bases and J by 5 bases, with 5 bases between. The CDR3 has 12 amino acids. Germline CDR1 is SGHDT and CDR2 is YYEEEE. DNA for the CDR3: TGTGCCAGCAGGGGCAATAATTCACCCCTCCACTTT. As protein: CASRGNNSPLHF.

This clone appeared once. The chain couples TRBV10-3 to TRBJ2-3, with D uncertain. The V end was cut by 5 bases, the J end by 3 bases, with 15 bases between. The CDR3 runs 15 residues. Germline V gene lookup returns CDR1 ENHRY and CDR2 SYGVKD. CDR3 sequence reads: CAISPTSTQTDTQYF. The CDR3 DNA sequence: TGTGCCATCAGTCCGACATCAACCCAAACAGATACGCAGTATTTT.

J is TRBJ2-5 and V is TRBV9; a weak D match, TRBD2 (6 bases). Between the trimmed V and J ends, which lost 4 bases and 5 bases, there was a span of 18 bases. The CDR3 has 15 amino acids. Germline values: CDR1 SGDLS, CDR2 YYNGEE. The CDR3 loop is CASSIGGTAGETQYF. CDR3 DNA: TGTGCCAGCAGCATCGGAGGGACGGCCGGGGAGACCCAGTACTTC.

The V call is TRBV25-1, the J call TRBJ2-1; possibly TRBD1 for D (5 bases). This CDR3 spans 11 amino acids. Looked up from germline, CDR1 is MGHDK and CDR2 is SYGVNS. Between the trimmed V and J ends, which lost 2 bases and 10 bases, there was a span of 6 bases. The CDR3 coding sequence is TGTGCCAGCAGTGAAGGGGCCGAGCAGTTCTTC. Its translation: CASSEGAEQFF.

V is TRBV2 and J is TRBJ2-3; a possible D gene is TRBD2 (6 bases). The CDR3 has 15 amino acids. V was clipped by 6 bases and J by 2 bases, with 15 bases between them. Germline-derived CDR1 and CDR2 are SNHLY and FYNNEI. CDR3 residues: CASRGGIRATDTQYF. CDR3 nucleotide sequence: TGTGCCAGCAGGGGGGGTATTCGGGCCACAGATACGCAGTATTTT.

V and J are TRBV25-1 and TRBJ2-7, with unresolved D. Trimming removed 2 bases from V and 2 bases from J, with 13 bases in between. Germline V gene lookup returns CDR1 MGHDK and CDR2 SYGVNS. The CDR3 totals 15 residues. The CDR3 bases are TGTGCCAGCAGTGAAACCTCCTACAGAGCCTACGAGCAGTACTTC. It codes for CASSETSYRAYEQYF.

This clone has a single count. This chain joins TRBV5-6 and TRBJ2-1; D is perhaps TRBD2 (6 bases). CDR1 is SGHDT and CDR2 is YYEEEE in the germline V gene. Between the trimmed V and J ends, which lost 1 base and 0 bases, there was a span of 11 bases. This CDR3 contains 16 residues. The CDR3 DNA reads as TGTGCCAGCAGCTTGCGCGGCGGGACCTCCTACAATGAGCAGTTCTTC. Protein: CASSLRGGTSYNEQFF.

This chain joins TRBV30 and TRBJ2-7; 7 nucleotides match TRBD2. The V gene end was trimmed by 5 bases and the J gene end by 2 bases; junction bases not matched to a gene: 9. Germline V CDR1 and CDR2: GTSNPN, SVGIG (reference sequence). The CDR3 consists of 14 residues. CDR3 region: CAWGPGRAPYEQYF. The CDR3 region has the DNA TGTGCCTGGGGACCGGGGAGGGCACCCTACGAGCAGTACTTC.

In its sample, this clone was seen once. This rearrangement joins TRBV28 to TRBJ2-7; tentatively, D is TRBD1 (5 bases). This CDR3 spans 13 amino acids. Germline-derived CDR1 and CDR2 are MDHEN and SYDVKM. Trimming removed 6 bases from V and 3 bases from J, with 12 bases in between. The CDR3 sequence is CASSLQVIYEQYF. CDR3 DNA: TGTGCCAGCAGCCTACAGGTGATCTACGAGCAGTACTTC.

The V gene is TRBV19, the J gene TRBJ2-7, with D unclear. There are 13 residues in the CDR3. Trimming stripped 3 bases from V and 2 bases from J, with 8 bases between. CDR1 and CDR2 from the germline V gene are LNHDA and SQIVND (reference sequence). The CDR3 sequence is CASSMNMAYEQYF. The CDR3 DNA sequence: TGTGCCAGTAGTATGAACATGGCCTACGAGCAGTACTTC.

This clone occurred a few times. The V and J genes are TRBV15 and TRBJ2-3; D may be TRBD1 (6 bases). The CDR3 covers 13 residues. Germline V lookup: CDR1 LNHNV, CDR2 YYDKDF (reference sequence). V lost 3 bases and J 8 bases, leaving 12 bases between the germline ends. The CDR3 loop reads CATSSSQGFTQYF. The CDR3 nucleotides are TGTGCCACCAGCAGCTCACAGGGATTTACGCAGTATTTT.

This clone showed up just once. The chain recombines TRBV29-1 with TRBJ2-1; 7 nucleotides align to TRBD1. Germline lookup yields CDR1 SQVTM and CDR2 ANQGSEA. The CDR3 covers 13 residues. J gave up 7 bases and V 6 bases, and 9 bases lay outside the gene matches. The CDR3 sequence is CSVHQGVTNEQFF. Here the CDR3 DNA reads TGCAGCGTCCATCAGGGGGTCACGAATGAGCAGTTCTTC.

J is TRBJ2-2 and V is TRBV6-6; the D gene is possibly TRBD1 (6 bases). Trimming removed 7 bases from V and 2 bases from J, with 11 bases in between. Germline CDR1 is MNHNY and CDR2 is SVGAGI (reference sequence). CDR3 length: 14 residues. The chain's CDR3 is CASKDSENTGELFF. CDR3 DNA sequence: TGTGCCAGCAAGGACAGCGAAAACACCGGGGAGCTGTTTTTT.

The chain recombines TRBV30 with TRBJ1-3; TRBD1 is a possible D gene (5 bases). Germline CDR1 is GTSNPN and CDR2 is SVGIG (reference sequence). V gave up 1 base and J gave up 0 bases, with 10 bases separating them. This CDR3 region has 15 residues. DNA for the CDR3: TGTGCCTGGAGTGGGGGCAGCAACTCTGGAAACACCATATATTTT. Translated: CAWSGGSNSGNTIYF.

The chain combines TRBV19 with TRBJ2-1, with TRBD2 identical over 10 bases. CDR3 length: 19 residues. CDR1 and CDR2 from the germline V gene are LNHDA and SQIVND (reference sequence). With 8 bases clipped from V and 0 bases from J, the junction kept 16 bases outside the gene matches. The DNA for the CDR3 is TGTGCCAGTCCCCAGCGGGAGGGCTTAGACTTATTCTCCTACAATGAGCAGTTCTTC. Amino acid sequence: CASPQREGLDLFSYNEQFF.

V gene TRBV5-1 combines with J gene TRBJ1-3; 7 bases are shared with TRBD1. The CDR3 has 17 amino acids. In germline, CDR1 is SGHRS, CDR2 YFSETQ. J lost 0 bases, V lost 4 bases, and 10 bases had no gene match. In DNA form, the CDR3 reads TGCGCCAGCAGCCCTGGACAGGTTCGATACTCTGGAAACACCATATATTTT. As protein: CASSPGQVRYSGNTIYF.

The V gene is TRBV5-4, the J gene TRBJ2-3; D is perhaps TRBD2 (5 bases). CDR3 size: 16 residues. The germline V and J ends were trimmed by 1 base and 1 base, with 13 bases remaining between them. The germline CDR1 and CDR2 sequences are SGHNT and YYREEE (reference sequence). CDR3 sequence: CASSLSGIGGTDTQYF. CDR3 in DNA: TGTGCCAGCAGCTTGAGCGGTATTGGCGGCACAGATACGCAGTATTTT.

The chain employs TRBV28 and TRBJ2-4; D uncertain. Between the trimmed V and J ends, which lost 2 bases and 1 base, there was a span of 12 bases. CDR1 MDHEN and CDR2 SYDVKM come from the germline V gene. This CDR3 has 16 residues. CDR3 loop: CASSLTHLAAKNIQYF. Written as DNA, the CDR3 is TGTGCCAGCAGTTTAACCCATCTGGCCGCCAAAAACATTCAGTACTTC.

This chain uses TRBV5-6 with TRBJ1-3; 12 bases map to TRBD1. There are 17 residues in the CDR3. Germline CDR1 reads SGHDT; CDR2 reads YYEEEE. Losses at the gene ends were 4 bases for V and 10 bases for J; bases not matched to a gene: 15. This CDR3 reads CASSPLGQGARGTTIYF. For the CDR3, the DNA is TGTGCCAGCAGCCCACTGGGACAGGGGGCCCGTGGAACGACCATATATTTT.